Presented here are 25 T cell receptor beta chains from one specimen sequenced in a study of OX40 agonist ivuxolimab in advanced cancers. Sequenced by immunoSEQ multiplex PCR; TCRdb stores in-frame clones only, minus some. Of about 48,000 clones listed, around 87% were seen once; the top ten hold 9% to 12%. Sample: CD4+ or CD8+ T cells sorted from blood, taken in a trial of the OX40 agonist ivuxolimab. These receptors all stem from an adult with an advanced solid tumor such as melanoma, head and neck, liver or kidney cancer.

A single count supports this clone. The rearrangement uses TRBV11-3 and TRBJ2-7; either TRBD1 or TRBD2 may supply D (5 bases each). The CDR3 runs 14 residues. Germline CDR1 SGHNT, CDR2 YENEEA. V was pared by 8 bases and J by 3 bases, with 17 bases between. The CDR3 here is CASGWGRIFYEQYF. CDR3 DNA sequence: TGTGCCAGCGGATGGGGGAGAATTTTCTACGAGCAGTACTTC.

This clone is a singleton in its sample. The chain links TRBV5-6 to TRBJ2-7; TRBD2 matches 7 bases. From germline, CDR1 is SGHDT and CDR2 YYEEEE. The CDR3 contains 14 residues. Trimming at V came to 1 base and at J to 3 bases, leaving 4 bases not matched to a gene. CDR3 DNA: TGTGCCAGCAGCTTGACTAGCGCCTTCTACGAGCAGTACTTC. It specifies CASSLTSAFYEQYF.

This clone was detected only once. This rearrangement joins TRBV15 to TRBJ1-1; D is ambiguous. The CDR3 consists of 15 residues. V was cut by 1 base and J by 0 bases, with 9 bases left in between. Germline loops: CDR1 LNHNV, CDR2 YYDKDF (reference sequence). The CDR3 nucleotides are TGTGCCACCAGCAGAGTTCCAGATATGAACACTGAAGCTTTCTTT. Translated: CATSRVPDMNTEAFF.

The chain joins TRBV18 to TRBJ2-7, with D hard to call. The CDR3 length is 13 residues. Germline V CDR1 and CDR2: KGHSH, LQKENI. V was shortened by 0 bases and J by 4 bases, with 7 bases between the two germline ends. The CDR3 sequence: CASSPPERYEQYF. In DNA, the CDR3 is TGTGCCAGCTCACCACCGGAAAGGTACGAGCAGTACTTC. The variable domain in full, with the rest retrieved from reference TRBV18 and TRBJ2-7, is NAGVMQNPRHLVRRRGQEARLRCSPMKGHSHVYWYRQLPEEGLKFMVYLQKENIIDESGMPKERFSAEFPKEGPSILRIQQVVRGDSAAYFCASSPPERYEQYFGPGTRLTVT.

V usage is TRBV7-2 and J usage is TRBJ2-7; perhaps TRBD1 as D (5 bases). Germline CDR1 SGHTA, CDR2 FQGNSA. V was cut by 5 bases and J by 1 base, with 18 bases left in between. This CDR3 region has 16 residues. The CDR3 loop is CASSVPAQVRSYEQYF. The CDR3 nucleotides read TGTGCCAGCAGCGTCCCGGCACAGGTGAGGTCCTACGAGCAGTACTTC.

V gene TRBV4-3 combines with J gene TRBJ2-7, with 10 positions matching TRBD1. The CDR3 length is 15 residues. CDR1 and CDR2 from the germline V gene are LGHNA and YSLEER. J gave up 7 bases and V 5 bases, and 11 bases lay outside the gene matches. The CDR3 nucleotides are TGCGCCAGCAGCTGGCGGACAGGGGGGTTTAGTGAGCAGTACTTC. This translates into CASSWRTGGFSEQYF.

This clone was detected once. The CDR3 sequence is CASSQSGAPLSGASYGYTF. In nucleotides, the CDR3 is TGCGCCAGCAGTCAATCGGGGGCCCCGTTGTCGGGAGCAAGTTATGGCTACACCTTC. The chain couples TRBV23-1 to TRBJ1-2; a possible D gene is TRBD1 (6 bases). TRBV23-1 is filed as an ORF, its function uncertain. Trimming left V 0 bases short and J 5 bases short, with 25 bases between. The CDR3 consists of 19 residues.

The chain combines TRBV10-3 with TRBJ1-2, with 9 bases matching TRBD1. Germline CDR1 is ENHRY and CDR2 is SYGVKD. The CDR3 length is 15 residues. V gave up 4 bases and J gave up 3 bases; unmatched junction bases: 6. The CDR3 DNA reads as TGTGCCATCAGTGGATTGGGACAGGGAGACTATGGCTACACCTTC. Translated, it gives CAISGLGQGDYGYTF.

This chain links TRBV13 with TRBJ2-5, with 9 bases lining up with TRBD2. Germline V lookup: CDR1 PRHDT, CDR2 FYEKMQ (reference sequence). The CDR3 sequence is 15 residues long. J lost 4 bases, V lost 6 bases, and 9 bases had no gene match. The CDR3 DNA sequence: TGTGCCAGCAGTTCAAGCGGGGGGCCCCGAGAGACCCAGTACTTC. Amino acids: CASSSSGGPRETQYF.

The chain has TRBV4-3 and TRBJ2-7; D is possibly TRBD1 (5 bases). Germline assignment: CDR1 LGHNA and CDR2 YSLEER. The CDR3 runs 15 residues. Trimming removed 0 bases at V and 2 bases at J, with 11 bases between. Written as DNA, the CDR3 is TGCGCCAGCAGCCAAGATCGTATGGGGCCCTACGAGCAGTACTTC. It codes for CASSQDRMGPYEQYF.

This clone has more than one count but fewer than ten. The rearrangement links TRBV9 to TRBJ1-2; a possible D gene is TRBD1 (6 bases). The germline V gene has CDR1 SGDLS and CDR2 YYNGEE. Trimming took off 4 bases at V and 0 bases at J, with 13 bases between the two ends. CDR3 length equals 15 residues. For the CDR3, the DNA is TGTGCCAGCAGCCCCTGGACAGTAGCTAACTATGGCTACACCTTC. It codes for CASSPWTVANYGYTF.

The genes are TRBV6-5 and TRBJ1-5, with D unclear. The germline V gene encodes CDR1 MNHEY and CDR2 SVGAGI. Trimming took 3 bases from V and 2 from J, leaving 8 bases between them. The CDR3 is 14 residues long. CDR3 in DNA: TGTGCCAGCAGTTATGGGCAGGGCAATCAGCCCCAGCATTTT. Encoded protein: CASSYGQGNQPQHF.

The V call is TRBV13, the J call TRBJ1-2; 11 bases are a match to TRBD1. This CDR3 contains 17 residues. Germline lookup yields CDR1 PRHDT and CDR2 FYEKMQ (reference sequence). Trimming cost V 5 bases and J 8 bases; bases outside gene matches: 16. The CDR3 loop is CASSSPGTGGDVGGYTF. CDR3 DNA sequence: TGTGCCAGCAGCAGCCCCGGGACAGGGGGTGATGTGGGCGGCTACACCTTC.

This chain connects TRBV4-3 to TRBJ2-1; 9 bases fit TRBD2. CDR3 size: 17 residues. Germline-derived CDR1 and CDR2 are LGHNA and YSLEER. The ends lost 0 bases at V and 6 bases at J; junction bases unmatched: 9. In DNA, the CDR3 is TGCGCCAGCAGCCAAGAAGGGGCGGGAGGGCCGGGCAATGAGCAGTTCTTC. Translated: CASSQEGAGGPGNEQFF.

The chain couples TRBV4-1 to TRBJ2-3; D is uncertain. There are 15 residues in the CDR3. Germline V CDR1 and CDR2: MGHRA, YSYEKL. V lost 7 bases, J lost 2 bases, and 16 bases lay in between. The CDR3 DNA sequence: TGCGCCAGCACAGCGACCCATCCCATCACAGATACGCAGTATTTT. It codes for CASTATHPITDTQYF.

The J gene is TRBJ2-7, the V gene TRBV5-1, with 12 bases matching TRBD1. CDR3 length: 15 amino acids. In germline, CDR1 is SGHRS, CDR2 YFSETQ. Trimming cost V 5 bases and J 6 bases; bases outside gene matches: 9. In DNA, the CDR3 is TGCGCCAGCAGAATTTCCGGGACAGGGGGCTCCGAGCAGTACTTC. Translated, it gives CASRISGTGGSEQYF.

The rearrangement links TRBV4-3 to TRBJ1-6, with 7 bases that match TRBD1. The CDR3 loop spans 15 amino acids. The germline V gene has CDR1 LGHNA and CDR2 YSLEER. With 0 bases clipped from V and 7 bases from J, the junction kept 3 bases outside the gene matches. This chain's CDR3 is CASSQDGTANSPLHF. CDR3 coding DNA: TGCGCCAGCAGCCAAGACGGGACAGCAAATTCACCCCTCCACTTT.

The chain combines TRBV19 with TRBJ1-4; D remains unclear. The CDR3 sequence is 15 residues long. The germline V gene encodes CDR1 LNHDA and CDR2 SQIVND (reference sequence). Between the trimmed V and J ends, which lost 6 bases and 0 bases, there was a span of 11 bases. The DNA for the CDR3 is TGTGCCAGTAGCATCGCTCCCGCAACTAATGAAAAACTGTTTTTT. This gives the protein CASSIAPATNEKLFF.

This chain links TRBV11-3 with TRBJ2-3; D not resolved. This CDR3 is 14 amino acids long. From germline, CDR1 is SGHNT and CDR2 YENEEA. V gave up 5 bases and J gave up 0 bases, with 9 bases separating them. The CDR3 DNA reads TGTGCCAGCAGCCGAACACCCAGCACAGATACGCAGTATTTT. This encodes CASSRTPSTDTQYF.

This sequence joins TRBV6-5 and TRBJ1-1; D is possibly TRBD1 (5 bases). The CDR3 length is 14 residues. The germline V gene encodes CDR1 MNHEY and CDR2 SVGAGI. V shed 2 bases and J shed 3 bases, with 10 bases lying between them. DNA for the CDR3: TGTGCCAGCAGTTACAGGGGAGTTTACACTGAAGCTTTCTTT. It is translated as CASSYRGVYTEAFF.

This clone came up once. V is TRBV29-1 and J is TRBJ1-2, with D possibly TRBD1 on 5 matching bases. Per germline, CDR1 SQVTM and CDR2 ANQGSEA. The CDR3 consists of 14 residues. Trimming removed 4 bases at V and 2 bases at J, with 14 bases between. CDR3 in DNA: TGCAGCGTTGGACCCCCTGCAGGGAACTATGGCTACACCTTC. Residues: CSVGPPAGNYGYTF.

The chain uses TRBV11-2 and TRBJ1-4; D not resolved. This CDR3 spans 14 amino acids. The germline V and J ends were trimmed by 2 bases and 0 bases, with 4 bases remaining between them. Germline V gene sequence: CDR1 SGHAT, CDR2 FQNNGV. The chain's CDR3 is CASSLPPTNEKLFF. The CDR3 DNA reads TGTGCCAGCAGCTTACCTCCAACTAATGAAAAACTGTTTTTT.

V is TRBV10-3 and J is TRBJ2-3, with 10 bases lining up with TRBD1. Germline CDR1 is ENHRY and CDR2 is SYGVKD. V shed 3 bases, J shed 6 bases, and the junction held 6 bases outside the gene matches. CDR3 size: 15 residues. This CDR3 reads CAISDWDRGSDTQYF. The CDR3 coding sequence is TGTGCCATCAGTGATTGGGACAGGGGATCGGATACGCAGTATTTT.

The chain joins TRBV27 to TRBJ1-2, with TRBD1 matching over 9 bases. The CDR3 has 14 amino acids. V shed 6 bases and J 7 bases; nucleotides not matched to a gene: 9. Germline CDR1 MNHEY, CDR2 SMNVEV (reference sequence). The CDR3 DNA sequence: TGTGCCAGCAGACCGGGACAGGGAGTAGGTGGCTACACCTTC. Translating gives CASRPGQGVGGYTF.

V gene TRBV27 combines with J gene TRBJ2-1; tentatively, D is TRBD2 (5 bases). Germline values: CDR1 MNHEY, CDR2 SMNVEV (reference sequence). Trimming shortened V by 5 bases and J by 8 bases, and 16 bases separated the two germline ends. This CDR3 region has 14 residues. CDR3 nucleotide sequence: TGTGCCAGCAGTCCAGAACTAGTCCGGTATGAGCAGTTCTTC. It specifies CASSPELVRYEQFF.